Listed below are T cell receptor beta chains from one sample, sequenced in a study of lymphopenia after photon versus proton radiotherapy. TCRdb keeps only in-frame clones here, not all; method: immunoSEQ multiplex PCR. The sample contains around 66,000 clones, about 86% of which appear only once. This specimen consisted of peripheral blood, obtained from a patient treated with photon-based radiotherapy. Source of these receptors: a man between 40 and 49 years old with gastric cancer. Both conserved end residues are part of each CDR3. The D gene is left open where the match is weak.

v_gene: TRBV5-1
j_gene: -
d_gene: TRBD1
CDR3aa: CASSPGQVGAYEQYF

v_gene: TRBV29-1
j_gene: TRBJ1-2
d_gene: TRBD1
CDR3aa: CSGWTGGAGGYTF

v_gene: TRBV4-1
j_gene: TRBJ1-2
d_gene: -
CDR3aa: CASSRGKVDGYTF

v_gene: TRBV19
j_gene: TRBJ1-1
d_gene: TRBD1
CDR3aa: CATSRQGSANTEAFF

v_gene: TRBV25-1
j_gene: TRBJ1-4
d_gene: -
CDR3aa: CASSEVTGSQEKLFF

v_gene: TRBV9
j_gene: TRBJ1-4
d_gene: -
CDR3aa: CASSVDADNEKLFF

v_gene: TRBV7-9
j_gene: TRBJ2-4
d_gene: TRBD2
CDR3aa: CASSLRAGGGGNIQYF

v_gene: TRBV6-1
j_gene: TRBJ1-2
d_gene: TRBD1
CDR3aa: CASSPRQGGLYGYTF

v_gene: TRBV19
j_gene: TRBJ2-7
d_gene: -
CDR3aa: CASSLAYFGSYEQYF

v_gene: TRBV27
j_gene: TRBJ2-1
d_gene: TRBD1
CDR3aa: CASSLFGDSSYNEQFF

v_gene: TRBV6-1
j_gene: TRBJ2-7
d_gene: TRBD1
CDR3aa: CASQKNRGDEQYF

v_gene: TRBV5-4
j_gene: TRBJ1-1
d_gene: -
CDR3aa: CASSQVRNTEAFF

v_gene: TRBV19
j_gene: TRBJ1-5
d_gene: -
CDR3aa: CASKTGLGQPQHF

v_gene: TRBV30
j_gene: TRBJ1-2
d_gene: -
CDR3aa: CAWSVRNYGYTF

v_gene: TRBV2
j_gene: TRBJ2-1
d_gene: -
CDR3aa: CASSEAGPNNEQFF

v_gene: TRBV6-1
j_gene: TRBJ2-3
d_gene: TRBD2
CDR3aa: CASSEFLAGGDTQYF